These 4 T cell receptor beta chains came from one sample sequenced in a study of blood T cell repertoires in COVID-19. The protocol was immunoSEQ multiplex PCR, while the TCRdb copy is restricted to in-frame clones and leaves out a portion. The sample includes around 200,000 clones, roughly 89% seen only once; the top ten take roughly 0.9%. What was sequenced was peripheral blood. Source of these receptors: a woman between 18 and 29 years old who had recovered from COVID-19.

This rearrangement joins TRBV9 to TRBJ2-5, with D tentatively TRBD1 (6 bases). The CDR3 runs 17 residues. V lost 0 bases to trimming and J lost 5 bases, with 20 bases between them. Per the germline V gene, CDR1 is SGDLS and CDR2 is YYNGEE. The CDR3 DNA sequence: TGTGCCAGCAGCGTAGATGAGGGGTGGCAGGGGCACGAGACCCAGTACTTC. Its protein product is CASSVDEGWQGHETQYF.

The chain carries TRBV30 and TRBJ2-2; TRBD2 matches 9 bases. Germline lookup yields CDR1 GTSNPN and CDR2 SVGIG (reference sequence). The CDR3 sequence is 13 residues long. V was pared by 7 bases and J by 7 bases, with 7 bases of the junction left unmatched. Written as DNA, the CDR3 is TGTGCCTTCGGGACTAGCTTCCTCGGGGAGCTGTTTTTT. Residues: CAFGTSFLGELFF.

This chain connects TRBV7-8 to TRBJ2-3; 10 nucleotides align to TRBD2. With V trimmed by 3 bases and J by 2 bases, 8 bases remained unmatched. The germline V gene has CDR1 SGHVS and CDR2 FQNEAQ. The CDR3 loop spans 17 amino acids. The CDR3 is CASSLRWTSGFTDTQYF. The CDR3 DNA reads TGTGCCAGCAGCTTGCGCTGGACTAGCGGCTTCACAGATACGCAGTATTTT.

The chain recombines TRBV24-1 with TRBJ2-5; 7 bases are shared with TRBD2. The V segment lost 4 bases and the J segment 4 bases; nucleotides outside the gene matches: 5. CDR1 and CDR2 from the germline V gene are KGHDR and SFDVKD. This CDR3 contains 14 residues. The CDR3 region is CATSEPGGGETQYF. The CDR3 DNA sequence: TGTGCCACCAGTGAACCAGGCGGGGGAGAGACCCAGTACTTC.